These 12 T cell receptor beta chains originate from one sample sequenced in a study of T cell responses to AZD1222 COVID-19 vaccine. The table came from immunoSEQ multiplex PCR; TCRdb's copy has only in-frame clones and leaves some out. Here the sample spans some 130,000 clones, 75% to 90% being singletons. Here the sequenced sample was peripheral blood, taken on day 0 of AZD1222 vaccination. These receptor sequences come from an adult in good health.

V is TRBV19 and J is TRBJ1-2; D may be TRBD1 (6 bases). This CDR3 has 15 amino acids. Between the trimmed V and J ends, which lost 5 bases and 8 bases, there was a span of 21 bases. In germline, CDR1 is LNHDA, CDR2 SQIVND (reference sequence). DNA of the CDR3: TGTGCCAGTAGTCTCCCCATGGTCAGGGGAGGAGGCTACACCTTC. Translated: CASSLPMVRGGGYTF.

The chain links TRBV9 to TRBJ1-4, with 7 nucleotides matching TRBD1. Germline CDR1 and CDR2: SGDLS and YYNGEE. The CDR3 has 18 amino acids. The junction had 15 bases not matched to a gene; V was cut back by 3 bases and J by 4 bases. CDR3 residues: CASSAKGSGGTYNEKLFF. The CDR3 DNA is TGTGCCAGCAGCGCCAAGGGGTCAGGGGGGACTTATAATGAAAAACTGTTTTTT.

The chain is built from TRBV5-1 and TRBJ1-1; a possible D gene is TRBD1 (6 bases). Trimming shortened V by 4 bases and J by 4 bases, and 14 bases separated the two germline ends. CDR1 is SGHRS, CDR2 YFSETQ, per germline. This CDR3 spans 14 amino acids. The CDR3 DNA is TGCGCCAGCAGCGTTACACAGGGTTTCACTGAAGCTTTCTTT. Translated, it gives CASSVTQGFTEAFF.

This rearrangement joins TRBV2 to TRBJ2-7; D may be TRBD2 (6 bases). Trimming cost V 1 base and J 4 bases, with 14 bases left between them. The CDR3 runs 15 residues. Germline CDR1 reads SNHLY; CDR2 reads FYNNEI. The CDR3: CASSEEAGRMYEQYF. In nucleotides, the CDR3 is TGTGCCAGCAGTGAAGAGGCAGGGAGGATGTACGAGCAGTACTTC.

The V gene is TRBV7-2, the J gene TRBJ1-3; D may be TRBD1 (6 bases). Deletions cut 2 bases from V and 0 bases from J, with 11 bases between. This CDR3 has 16 amino acids. Germline values: CDR1 SGHTA, CDR2 FQGNSA. The CDR3 sequence: CASSLRTAFSGNTIYF. CDR3 nucleotide sequence: TGTGCCAGCAGCTTACGGACAGCGTTCTCTGGAAACACCATATATTTT.

This clone is a singleton in its sample. The V and J genes are TRBV6-5 and TRBJ1-2; maybe TRBD1 (5 bases). This CDR3 spans 14 amino acids. Germline V gene data show CDR1 as MNHEY and CDR2 as SVGAGI. Trimming left V 0 bases short and J 8 bases short, with 13 bases between. CDR3 nucleotide sequence: TGTGCCAGCAGTTACTCTCAGGGAGTAGACGGCTACACCTTC. It encodes CASSYSQGVDGYTF.

The chain has TRBV5-1 and TRBJ2-1; 7 bases map to TRBD1. The CDR3 is 14 residues long. The germline CDR1 and CDR2 sequences are SGHRS and YFSETQ. J gave up 2 bases and V 5 bases, and 4 bases lay outside the gene matches. CDR3 DNA sequence: TGCGCCAGCAGTCCGGGACAGACCTACAATGAGCAGTTCTTC. Its protein is CASSPGQTYNEQFF.

The genes are TRBV9 and TRBJ1-1, with D tentatively TRBD1 (5 bases). Germline CDR1 is SGDLS and CDR2 is YYNGEE. The CDR3 runs to 16 residues. V shed 5 bases and J shed 1 base, with 18 bases lying between them. The DNA of the CDR3 is TGTGCCAGCAGTGGGGGGACGGGCAAGGGGAACACTGAAGCTTTCTTT. Amino acid sequence: CASSGGTGKGNTEAFF. Drawing the rest from reference TRBV9 and TRBJ1-1, the complete variable domain is DSGVTQTPKHLITATGQRVTLRCSPRSGDLSVYWYQQSLDQGLQFLIQYYNGEERAKGNILERFSAQQFPDLHSELNLSSLELGDSALYFCASSGGTGKGNTEAFFGQGTRLTVV.

This sequence joins TRBV25-1 and TRBJ1-1; 8 bases are shared with TRBD1. This CDR3 region has 14 residues. Germline V lookup: CDR1 MGHDK, CDR2 SYGVNS. The V segment lost 4 bases and the J segment 4 bases; nucleotides outside the gene matches: 5. CDR3 bases: TGTGCCAGCAGTGGGACAGGGCGAGTCACTGAAGCTTTCTTT. Translated, it gives CASSGTGRVTEAFF.

V usage is TRBV9 and J usage is TRBJ2-1; D is undetermined. Between the trimmed V and J ends, which lost 2 bases and 3 bases, there was a span of 9 bases. In germline, CDR1 is SGDLS, CDR2 YYNGEE. The CDR3 runs 14 residues. The CDR3 sequence: CASSVRQNYNEQFF. Here the CDR3 DNA reads TGTGCCAGCAGCGTTAGGCAGAACTACAATGAGCAGTTCTTC.

The genes are TRBV15 and TRBJ1-3; 7 bases align to TRBD1. Germline loops: CDR1 LNHNV, CDR2 YYDKDF (reference sequence). V lost 0 bases and J lost 2; bases outside the gene matches: 4. The CDR3 contains 16 residues. The CDR3: CATSRDTRGTGNTIYF. The DNA of the CDR3 is TGTGCCACCAGCAGAGATACCAGGGGGACTGGAAACACCATATATTTT.

The chain carries TRBV6-5 and TRBJ1-1; D remains unclear. V lost 6 bases, J lost 11 bases, and 13 bases lay in between. Germline V gene data show CDR1 as MNHEY and CDR2 as SVGAGI. The CDR3 consists of 11 residues. CDR3 nucleotides: TGTGCCAGCAGATACGAAGTCGGGGCTTTCTTT. Translation gives CASRYEVGAFF.